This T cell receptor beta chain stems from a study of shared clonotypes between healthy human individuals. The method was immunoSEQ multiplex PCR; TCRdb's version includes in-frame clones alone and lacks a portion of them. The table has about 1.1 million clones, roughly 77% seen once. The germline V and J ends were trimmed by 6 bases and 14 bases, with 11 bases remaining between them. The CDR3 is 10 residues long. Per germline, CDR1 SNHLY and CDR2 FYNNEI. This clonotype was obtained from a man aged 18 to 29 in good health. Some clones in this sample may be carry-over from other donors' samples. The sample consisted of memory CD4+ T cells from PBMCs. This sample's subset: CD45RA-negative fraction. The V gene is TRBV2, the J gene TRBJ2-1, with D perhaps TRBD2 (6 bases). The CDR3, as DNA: TGTGCCAGCAGCCGGGACTGGAAGTTCTTC. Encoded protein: CASSRDWKFF.